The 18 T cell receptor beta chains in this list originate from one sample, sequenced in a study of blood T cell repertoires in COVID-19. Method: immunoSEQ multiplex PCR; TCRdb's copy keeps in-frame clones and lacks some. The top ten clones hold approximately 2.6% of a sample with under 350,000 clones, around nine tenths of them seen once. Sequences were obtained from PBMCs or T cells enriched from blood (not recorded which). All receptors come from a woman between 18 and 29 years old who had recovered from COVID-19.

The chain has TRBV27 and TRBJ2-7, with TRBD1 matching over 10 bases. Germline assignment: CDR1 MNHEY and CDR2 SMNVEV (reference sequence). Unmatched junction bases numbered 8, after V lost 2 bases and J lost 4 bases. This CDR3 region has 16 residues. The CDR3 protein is CASSLRGTGVEYEQYF. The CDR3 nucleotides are TGTGCCAGCAGTTTAAGAGGGACAGGGGTCGAGTACGAGCAGTACTTC.

The CDR3 region is CASSSPLSEQFF. CDR3 nucleotide sequence: TGTGCCAGCAGTTCTCCCCTTAGTGAGCAGTTCTTC. The chain combines TRBV6-5 with TRBJ2-1; D is undetermined. The CDR3 is made up of 12 amino acids. Germline values: CDR1 MNHEY, CDR2 SVGAGI. V dropped 4 bases and J dropped 9 bases, with 10 bases sitting between them.

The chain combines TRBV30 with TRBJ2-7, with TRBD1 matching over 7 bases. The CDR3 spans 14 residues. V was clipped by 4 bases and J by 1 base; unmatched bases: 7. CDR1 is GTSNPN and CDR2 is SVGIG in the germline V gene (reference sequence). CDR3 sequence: CAWTGGRGSYEQYF. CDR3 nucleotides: TGTGCCTGGACAGGAGGCAGGGGGTCCTACGAGCAGTACTTC. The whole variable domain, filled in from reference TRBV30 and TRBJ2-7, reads SQTIHQWPATLVQPVGSPLSLECTVEGTSNPNLYWYRQAAGRGLQLLFYSVGIGQISSEVPQNLSASRPQDRQFILSSKKLLLSDSGFYLCAWTGGRGSYEQYFGPGTRLTVT.

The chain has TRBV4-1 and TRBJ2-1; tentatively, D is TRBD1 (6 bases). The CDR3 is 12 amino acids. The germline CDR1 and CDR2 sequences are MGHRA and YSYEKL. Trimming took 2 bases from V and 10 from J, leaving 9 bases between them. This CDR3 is CASSQPRGEQFF. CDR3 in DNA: TGCGCCAGCAGCCAACCCAGGGGCGAGCAGTTCTTC.

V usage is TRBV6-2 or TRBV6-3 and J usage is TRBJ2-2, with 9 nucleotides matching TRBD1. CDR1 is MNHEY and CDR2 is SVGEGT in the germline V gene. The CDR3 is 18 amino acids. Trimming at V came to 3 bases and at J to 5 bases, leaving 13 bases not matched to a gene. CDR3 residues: CASSYKYSRQGGTGELFF. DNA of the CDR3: TGTGCCAGCAGTTATAAGTACTCCCGACAGGGGGGGACCGGGGAGCTGTTTTTT.

The CDR3 DNA follows: TGTGCCAGCAGTCCGGCTAGCGGGAGTGGAGATACGCAGTATTTT. Amino acid sequence: CASSPASGSGDTQYF. The chain uses TRBV7-3 and TRBJ2-3; TRBD2 aligns across 10 bases. The trim removed 6 bases at V and 5 bases at J, leaving 8 bases unmatched. This CDR3 region has 15 residues. CDR1 and CDR2 from the germline V gene are SGHTA and FQGTGA.

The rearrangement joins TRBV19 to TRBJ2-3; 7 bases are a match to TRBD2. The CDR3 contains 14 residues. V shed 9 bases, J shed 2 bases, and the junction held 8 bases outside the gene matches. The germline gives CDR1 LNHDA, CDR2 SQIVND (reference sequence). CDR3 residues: CASRSSGNTDTQYF. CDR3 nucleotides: TGTGCCAGCCGCTCTAGCGGAAACACAGATACGCAGTATTTT.

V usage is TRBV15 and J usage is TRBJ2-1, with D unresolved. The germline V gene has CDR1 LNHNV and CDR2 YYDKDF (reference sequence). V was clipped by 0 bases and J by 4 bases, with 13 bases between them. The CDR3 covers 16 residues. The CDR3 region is CATSRDLRVEYNEQFF. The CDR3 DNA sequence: TGTGCCACCAGCAGAGATCTTCGGGTGGAATACAATGAGCAGTTCTTC.

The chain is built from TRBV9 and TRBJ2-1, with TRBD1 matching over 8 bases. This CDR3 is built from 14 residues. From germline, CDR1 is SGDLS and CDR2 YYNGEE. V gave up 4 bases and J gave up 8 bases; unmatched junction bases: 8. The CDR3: CASSPDRDRDEQFF. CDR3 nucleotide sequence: TGTGCCAGCAGCCCGGACAGGGATCGAGATGAGCAGTTCTTC.

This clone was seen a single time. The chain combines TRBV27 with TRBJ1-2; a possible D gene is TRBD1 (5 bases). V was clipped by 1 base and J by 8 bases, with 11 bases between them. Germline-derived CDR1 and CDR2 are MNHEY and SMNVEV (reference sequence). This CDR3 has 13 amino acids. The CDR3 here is CASSLYWGLGYTF. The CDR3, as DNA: TGTGCCAGCAGTTTATATTGGGGCCTCGGCTACACCTTC.

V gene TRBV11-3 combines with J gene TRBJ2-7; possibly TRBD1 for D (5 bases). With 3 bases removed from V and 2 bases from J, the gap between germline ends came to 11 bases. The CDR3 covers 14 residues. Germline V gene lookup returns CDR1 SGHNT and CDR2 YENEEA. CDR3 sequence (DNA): TGTGCCAGCAGCTTGGCCAGGGTCACCTACGAGCAGTACTTC. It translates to CASSLARVTYEQYF.

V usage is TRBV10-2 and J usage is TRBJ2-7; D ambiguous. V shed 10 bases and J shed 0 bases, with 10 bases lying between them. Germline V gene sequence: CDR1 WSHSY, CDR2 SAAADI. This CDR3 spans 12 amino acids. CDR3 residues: CATSSSSYEQYF. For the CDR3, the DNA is TGCGCCACCTCCTCCAGCTCCTACGAGCAGTACTTC.

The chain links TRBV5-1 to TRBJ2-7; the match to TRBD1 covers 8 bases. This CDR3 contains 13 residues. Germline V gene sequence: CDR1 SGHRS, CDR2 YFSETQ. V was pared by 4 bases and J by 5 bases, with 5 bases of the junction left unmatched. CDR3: CASSTLTGDEQYF. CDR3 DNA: TGCGCCAGCAGCACGCTGACAGGGGACGAGCAGTACTTC. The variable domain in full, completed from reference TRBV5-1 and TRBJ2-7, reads KAGVTQTPRYLIKTRGQQVTLSCSPISGHRSVSWYQQTPGQGLQFLFEYFSETQRNKGNFPGRFSGRQFSNSRSEMNVSTLELGDSALYLCASSTLTGDEQYFGPGTRLTVT.

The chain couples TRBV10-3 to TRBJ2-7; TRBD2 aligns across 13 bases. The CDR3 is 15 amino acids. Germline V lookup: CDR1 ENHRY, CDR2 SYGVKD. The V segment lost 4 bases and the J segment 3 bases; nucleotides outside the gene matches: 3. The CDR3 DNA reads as TGTGCCATCAGTGGGACTAGCGGGGGTAACTACGAGCAGTACTTC. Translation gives CAISGTSGGNYEQYF.

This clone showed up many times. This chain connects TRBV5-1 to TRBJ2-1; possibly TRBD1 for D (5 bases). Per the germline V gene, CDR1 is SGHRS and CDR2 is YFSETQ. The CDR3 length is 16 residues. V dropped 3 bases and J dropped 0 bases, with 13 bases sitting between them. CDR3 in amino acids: CASSSLMGLSYNEQFF. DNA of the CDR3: TGCGCCAGCAGCTCTTTAATGGGGCTCTCCTACAATGAGCAGTTCTTC.

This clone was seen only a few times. As DNA, the CDR3 is TGTGCCAGCAGCCAAGATAGGACTAGCGGTGGTGAGCAGTTCTTC. Translated: CASSQDRTSGGEQFF. This chain joins TRBV4-2 and TRBJ2-1; 10 positions match TRBD2. CDR3 length equals 15 residues. The junction had 5 bases not matched to a gene; V was cut back by 0 bases and J by 9 bases. From germline, CDR1 is LGHNA and CDR2 YNFKEQ.

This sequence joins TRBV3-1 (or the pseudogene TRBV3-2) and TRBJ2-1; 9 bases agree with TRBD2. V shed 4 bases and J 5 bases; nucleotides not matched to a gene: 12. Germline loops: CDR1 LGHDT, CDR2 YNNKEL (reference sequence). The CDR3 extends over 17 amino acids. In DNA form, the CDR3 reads TGTGCCAGCAGCCGACTTGGCGGGGGGGAGGGGAACAATGAGCAGTTCTTC. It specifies CASSRLGGGEGNNEQFF.

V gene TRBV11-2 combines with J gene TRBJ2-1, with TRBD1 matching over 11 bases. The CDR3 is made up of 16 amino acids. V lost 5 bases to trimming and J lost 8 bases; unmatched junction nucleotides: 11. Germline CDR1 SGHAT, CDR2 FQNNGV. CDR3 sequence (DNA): TGTGCCAGCAGCCCCTCCGGGACAGGGGGTTCCCATGAGCAGTTCTTC. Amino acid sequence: CASSPSGTGGSHEQFF.